These 10 T cell receptor beta chains were sequenced from one sample in a study of blood T cell repertoires in COVID-19. Libraries were prepared by immunoSEQ multiplex PCR; TCRdb keeps only in-frame clonotypes and omits some of them. The sample records more than 250,000 clones, around 86% being singletons. Input material: peripheral blood. These receptors were obtained from a man aged 45-65 years with active or convalescent COVID-19.

This chain connects TRBV19 to TRBJ1-2; D may be TRBD1 (5 bases). Germline loops: CDR1 LNHDA, CDR2 SQIVND (reference sequence). The CDR3 runs 15 residues. Trimming pared 5 bases from V and 4 bases from J, leaving 17 bases between. CDR3 bases: TGTGCCAGTAGTTCCCCGCGGGGACGAGGCTATGGCTACACCTTC. It specifies CASSSPRGRGYGYTF.

The V gene is TRBV14, the J gene TRBJ2-3; 8 bases are shared with TRBD2. Per the germline V gene, CDR1 is SGHDN and CDR2 is FVKESK. This CDR3 contains 15 residues. After removal of 2 bases from V and 8 bases from J, the junction contained 9 bases not matched to a gene. The CDR3 nucleotides read TGTGCCAGCAGCCAAATGGGACTAGGAGGTGGTACGCAGTATTTT. Translated, it gives CASSQMGLGGGTQYF.

The chain joins TRBV28 to TRBJ2-3; weak D call: TRBD1 (6 bases). CDR1 is MDHEN, CDR2 SYDVKM, per germline. V lost 2 bases and J 2 bases, leaving 8 bases between the germline ends. This CDR3 spans 14 amino acids. CDR3 sequence reads: CASSLQGSTDTQYF. The CDR3 nucleotides are TGTGCCAGCAGTTTACAGGGGTCCACAGATACGCAGTATTTT.

The CDR3 coding sequence is TGTGCCAGCAGTTTCGGGGGTAACTATGGCTACACCTTC. Translating gives CASSFGGNYGYTF. The chain carries TRBV28 and TRBJ1-2; tentatively, D is TRBD1 (5 bases). This CDR3 is 13 amino acids long. The ends were cut back, 3 bases at V and 1 base at J, with 6 bases in the middle. In germline, CDR1 is MDHEN, CDR2 SYDVKM.

This chain joins TRBV6-6 and TRBJ1-5; 7 positions agree with TRBD1. V was clipped by 6 bases and J by 3 bases; unmatched bases: 11. Germline CDR1 MNHNY, CDR2 SVGAGI (reference sequence). The CDR3 totals 16 residues. The CDR3: CASSRQGGITNQPQHF. In nucleotides, the CDR3 is TGTGCCAGCAGCCGACAGGGTGGAATCACCAATCAGCCCCAGCATTTT.

The rearrangement uses TRBV28 and TRBJ1-2; D is undetermined. Germline V gives CDR1 MDHEN, CDR2 SYDVKM. V lost 1 base and J lost 3, with 9 bases in between. The CDR3 contains 14 residues. DNA of the CDR3: TGTGCCAGCAGTTTATTGTCAGGTGACTATGGCTACACCTTC. The encoded protein is CASSLLSGDYGYTF.

V is TRBV30 and J is TRBJ1-2; TRBD1 aligns across 10 bases. Germline V gene sequence: CDR1 GTSNPN, CDR2 SVGIG (reference sequence). The V gene end was trimmed by 6 bases and the J gene end by 13 bases; junction bases not matched to a gene: 11. This CDR3 contains 12 residues. CDR3 bases: TGTGCCTGTGACAGGGGGCCATCTTACGGCACCTTC. Its protein is CACDRGPSYGTF.

This chain uses TRBV6-5 with TRBJ1-2, with 7 positions matching TRBD1. The CDR3 totals 15 residues. Trimming took 2 bases from V and 7 from J; bases not matched to a gene: 10. Per the germline V gene, CDR1 is MNHEY and CDR2 is SVGAGI. Written as DNA, the CDR3 is TGTGCCAGCAGTTACGTTGAGGGGGCGCTAGGTGGCTACACCTTC. Encoded protein: CASSYVEGALGGYTF.

This chain uses TRBV3-1 (or the pseudogene TRBV3-2) with TRBJ1-5, with 8 bases aligning to TRBD1. Germline V lookup: CDR1 LGHDT, CDR2 YNNKEL (reference sequence). CDR3 length: 16 residues. V was clipped by 2 bases and J by 2 bases; unmatched bases: 5. The CDR3 spells CASSQSGQGGNQPQHF. CDR3 DNA sequence: TGTGCCAGCAGCCAATCTGGACAGGGTGGCAATCAGCCCCAGCATTTT.

This chain links TRBV28 with TRBJ1-6, with a weak D call TRBD1 (5 bases). The CDR3 runs 14 residues. With 5 bases removed from V and 4 bases from J, the gap between germline ends came to 9 bases. Germline V gene data show CDR1 as MDHEN and CDR2 as SYDVKM. The CDR3 DNA reads TGTGCCAGCAGTCCCCAGGGTTATAATTCACCCCTCCACTTT. Encoded protein: CASSPQGYNSPLHF.